Following are 27 T cell receptor beta chains from one sample sequenced in a study of radiotherapy plus CTLA-4 blockade in lung cancer. Some clones are missing from TCRdb's copy, which holds only in-frame ones; the method was immunoSEQ multiplex PCR. Altogether tens of thousands of clones are present, around 80% being singletons, with the ten largest covering about 9.1%. Source: peripheral blood, taken from a patient treated with radiotherapy plus ipilimumab. Source of these receptors: a human donor with non-small cell lung cancer who had a complete response to radiotherapy plus ipilimumab.

This rearrangement joins TRBV11-2 to TRBJ1-5; D may be TRBD1 (6 bases). CDR1 SGHAT and CDR2 FQNNGV come from the germline V gene. The CDR3 covers 15 residues. Trimming removed 0 bases from V and 4 bases from J, with 10 bases in between. CDR3 bases: TGTGCCAGCAGCTTAGAAGGAGGACAGAATCAGCCCCAGCATTTT. The encoded protein is CASSLEGGQNQPQHF.

The chain links TRBV27 to TRBJ2-7; 12 bases map to TRBD2. This CDR3 comprises 13 residues. J was trimmed by 6 bases and V by 5 bases; bases with no gene match: 2. Germline-derived CDR1 and CDR2 are MNHEY and SMNVEV (reference sequence). This chain's CDR3 is CASSRLAGVEQYV. DNA of the CDR3: TGTGCCAGCAGTCGACTAGCGGGAGTCGAGCAGTACGTC.

The V call is TRBV18, the J call TRBJ2-7; 8 bases match TRBD1. There are 12 residues in the CDR3. Trimming at V came to 3 bases and at J to 6 bases, leaving 1 base not matched to a gene. Germline V gene data show CDR1 as KGHSH and CDR2 as LQKENI. CDR3 in amino acids: CASSPDRGEQYV. The CDR3 nucleotides read TGTGCCAGCTCACCCGACAGGGGCGAGCAGTACGTC.

V is TRBV7-8 and J is TRBJ2-5; D unclear. The CDR3 is made up of 11 amino acids. CDR1 is SGHVS, CDR2 FQNEAQ, per germline. V was trimmed by 5 bases and J by 1 base, leaving 2 bases between them. The CDR3 sequence: CASSLQETQYF. In DNA, the CDR3 is TGTGCCAGCAGCCTCCAAGAGACCCAGTACTTC. Full variable domain (missing parts from reference TRBV7-8 and TRBJ2-5): GAGVSQSPRYKVAKRGQDVALRCDPISGHVSLFWYQQALGQGPEFLTYFQNEAQLDKSGLPSDRFFAERPEGSVSTLKIQRTQQEDSAVYLCASSLQETQYFGPGTRLLVL.

The V and J genes are TRBV19 and TRBJ2-6; TRBD1 matches 9 bases. Germline V gives CDR1 LNHDA, CDR2 SQIVND (reference sequence). The ends lost 4 bases at V and 4 bases at J; junction bases unmatched: 14. The CDR3 loop spans 19 amino acids. CDR3 bases: TGTGCCAGTAGTAGGGGCTCGGGGACAGGGACGAAAGGGGCCAACGTCCTGACTTTC. Its protein is CASSRGSGTGTKGANVLTF.

The chain couples TRBV6-4 to TRBJ1-1, with D hard to call. Germline CDR1 MRHNA, CDR2 SNTAGT. The CDR3 runs to 14 residues. Trimming removed 2 bases at V and 1 base at J, with 8 bases between. DNA of the CDR3: TGTGCCAGCAGTGACACAGACAAGAACACTGAAGCTTTCTTT. It codes for CASSDTDKNTEAFF.

This clone was counted a single time. This rearrangement joins TRBV12-5 to TRBJ2-3, with unresolved D. Germline CDR1 reads LGHNT; CDR2 reads FRNRAP. CDR3 length: 13 residues. V dropped 8 bases and J dropped 3 bases, with 12 bases sitting between them. DNA of the CDR3: TGTGCTAGTCGGGTGGGAAGGACAGATACGCAGTATTTT. This gives the protein CASRVGRTDTQYF.

This chain connects TRBV28 to TRBJ1-2; D is possibly TRBD1 (6 bases). The CDR3 covers 13 residues. Germline V gene sequence: CDR1 MDHEN, CDR2 SYDVKM. Trimming left V 3 bases short and J 7 bases short, with 12 bases between. The CDR3 bases are TGTGCCAGCAGTTTCCGGGGGGCGGGTGGCTACACCTTC. Translating it yields CASSFRGAGGYTF.

Only one count was recorded for this clone. The chain links TRBV30 to TRBJ1-2, with TRBD1 identical over 9 bases. With V trimmed by 2 bases and J by 5 bases, 9 bases remained unmatched. CDR3 length: 15 amino acids. CDR1 and CDR2 from the germline V gene are GTSNPN and SVGIG (reference sequence). CDR3 residues: CAWSWGQGPSYGYTF. As DNA, the CDR3 is TGTGCCTGGAGTTGGGGACAGGGTCCGTCATATGGCTACACCTTC.

The rearrangement links TRBV29-1 to TRBJ1-1; maybe TRBD1 (5 bases). This CDR3 is 12 amino acids long. V was cut by 4 bases and J by 8 bases, with 14 bases left in between. Germline loops: CDR1 SQVTM, CDR2 ANQGSEA. The DNA of the CDR3 is TGCAGCGTTGCGGATCTCGGGGCGGAAGCTTTCTTT. Translated: CSVADLGAEAFF.

This clone was observed a single time. The rearrangement links TRBV6-1 to TRBJ1-3; 11 bases fit TRBD1. J gave up 9 bases and V 3 bases, and 13 bases lay outside the gene matches. The CDR3 consists of 17 residues. Germline values: CDR1 MNHNS, CDR2 SASEGT. The CDR3, as DNA: TGTGCCAGCAGTGAGTCCCTTCGCCCGGGACAGGGGGTCACCATATATTTT. It is translated as CASSESLRPGQGVTIYF.

This clone was detected only a few times. The V call is TRBV7-2, the J call TRBJ1-2; 9 bases line up with TRBD1. V trimming: 5 bases; J trimming: 2 bases; junction bases outside the gene matches: 6. Germline CDR1 reads SGHTA; CDR2 reads FQGNSA. There are 15 residues in the CDR3. CDR3 in amino acids: CASSPPGQGNYGYTF. In nucleotides, the CDR3 is TGTGCCAGCAGCCCGCCGGGACAGGGAAACTATGGCTACACCTTC.

The J gene is TRBJ2-1, the V gene TRBV29-1; a weak D match, TRBD1 (5 bases). This CDR3 has 15 amino acids. The germline V and J ends were trimmed by 3 bases and 4 bases, with 16 bases remaining between them. The V gene's germline CDR1 is SQVTM and CDR2 ANQGSEA. CDR3 loop: CSVDGSRGSYNEQFF. CDR3 DNA sequence: TGCAGCGTTGATGGGTCAAGGGGCTCATACAATGAGCAGTTCTTC.

This clone was recorded once. This chain connects TRBV5-1 to TRBJ2-2; D perhaps matches TRBD1 (6 bases). The CDR3 is made up of 16 amino acids. V dropped 1 base and J dropped 1 base, with 11 bases sitting between them. Germline CDR1 reads SGHRS; CDR2 reads YFSETQ. The CDR3 DNA reads as TGCGCCAGCAGCTTGTCTCCACAGGGGAACACCGGGGAGCTGTTTTTT. Amino acid sequence: CASSLSPQGNTGELFF.

The chain recombines TRBV28 with TRBJ2-5; perhaps TRBD1 as D (5 bases). CDR3 length equals 14 residues. Trimming removed 2 bases from V and 5 bases from J, with 12 bases in between. Germline V gives CDR1 MDHEN, CDR2 SYDVKM. The CDR3 DNA reads TGTGCCAGCAGTTTAGCCAGGGCAGGGGAGACCCAGTACTTC. The encoded protein is CASSLARAGETQYF.

This chain uses TRBV11-3 with TRBJ1-1; D ambiguous. Trimming stripped 5 bases from V and 1 base from J, with 5 bases between. Germline V gene data show CDR1 as SGHNT and CDR2 as YENEEA. The CDR3 totals 12 residues. The CDR3 sequence is CASSGRNTEAFF. The CDR3, as DNA: TGTGCCAGCAGCGGACGGAACACTGAAGCTTTCTTT.

The rearrangement links TRBV18 to TRBJ2-3, with D perhaps given as TRBD1 or TRBD2 (7 bases each). Germline CDR1 reads KGHSH; CDR2 reads LQKENI. Trimming took off 4 bases at V and 4 bases at J, with 12 bases between the two ends. The length of the CDR3 is 14 residues. For the CDR3, the DNA is TGTGCCAGCTCACGACAGGGAGGGGCAGATACGCAGTATTTT. Protein: CASSRQGGADTQYF.

The rearrangement links TRBV13 to TRBJ2-3; unclear D gene. V was pared by 0 bases and J by 6 bases, with 16 bases between. The CDR3 sequence is 16 residues long. The germline V gene encodes CDR1 PRHDT and CDR2 FYEKMQ (reference sequence). The CDR3 spells CASSLGVAPGTDTQYF. In DNA form, the CDR3 reads TGTGCCAGCAGCTTAGGTGTAGCTCCCGGAACGGATACGCAGTATTTT.

The gene calls are TRBV2 and TRBJ1-2; unclear D gene. Trimming removed 7 bases from V and 0 bases from J, with 12 bases in between. Germline values: CDR1 SNHLY, CDR2 FYNNEI. This CDR3 is built from 14 residues. CDR3 sequence (DNA): TGTGCCAGCAATCGGGCAGGTGCTAACTATGGCTACACCTTC. This sequence encodes CASNRAGANYGYTF.

The chain is built from TRBV20-1 and TRBJ2-7, with 9 bases fitting TRBD1. CDR3 length: 11 residues. Trimming cost V 0 bases and J 13 bases; bases outside gene matches: 4. From germline, CDR1 is DFQATT and CDR2 SNEGSKA (reference sequence). CDR3 region: CSAREGDRAYV. CDR3 DNA sequence: TGCAGTGCTAGAGAGGGGGACAGGGCTTACGTC.

This chain uses TRBV6-5 with TRBJ1-2, with TRBD1 identical over 8 bases. The CDR3 runs to 14 residues. Looked up from germline, CDR1 is MNHEY and CDR2 is SVGAGI. V trimming: 4 bases; J trimming: 2 bases; junction bases outside the gene matches: 3. The chain's CDR3 is CASSSWTGNYGYTF. The CDR3, as DNA: TGTGCCAGCAGTTCTTGGACAGGGAACTATGGCTACACCTTC.

The chain has TRBV7-9 and TRBJ1-1, with a weak D call TRBD1 (5 bases). The V gene lost 2 bases and the J gene lost 4 bases, with 17 bases spanning the gap. Germline V lookup: CDR1 SEHNR, CDR2 FQNEAQ (reference sequence). This CDR3 contains 16 residues. In DNA form, the CDR3 reads TGTGCCAGCAGCTTATCTGGGGCCTTAGCAGCCACTGAAGCTTTCTTT. Protein sequence: CASSLSGALAATEAFF.

The chain combines TRBV7-2 with TRBJ1-2, with TRBD1 as a possible D gene (6 bases). Trimming stripped 0 bases from V and 5 bases from J, with 13 bases between. Germline-derived CDR1 and CDR2 are SGHTA and FQGNSA. The CDR3 has 15 amino acids. The CDR3 sequence is CASSLAGGAEYGYTF. The CDR3 DNA is TGTGCCAGCAGCTTAGCGGGGGGGGCCGAATATGGCTACACCTTC.

The chain combines TRBV28 with TRBJ1-1; weak D call: TRBD1 (5 bases). In germline, CDR1 is MDHEN, CDR2 SYDVKM. Trimming took 7 bases from V and 1 from J, leaving 10 bases between them. The CDR3 runs to 13 residues. The CDR3 nucleotides read TGTGCCAGCAACCGGGGGACGAACACTGAAGCTTTCTTT. It translates to CASNRGTNTEAFF.

V gene TRBV5-8 combines with J gene TRBJ2-5; 7 bases are a match to TRBD1. The germline V gene has CDR1 SGHTS and CDR2 YDEGEE. V dropped 5 bases and J dropped 6; count of bases not matched to a gene: 7. CDR3 length: 13 residues. In DNA form, the CDR3 reads TGTGCCAGCAGTATCGACAGGGTGAAGACCCAGTACTTC. It specifies CASSIDRVKTQYF.

The chain joins TRBV6-5 to TRBJ1-2; TRBD1 might be the D (5 bases). Germline assignment: CDR1 MNHEY and CDR2 SVGAGI. This CDR3 region has 12 residues. V was cut by 7 bases and J by 7 bases, with 13 bases left in between. The CDR3: CASTPGVAGYTF. DNA of the CDR3: TGTGCCAGCACCCCGGGGGTCGCTGGCTACACCTTC.

V and J are TRBV9 and TRBJ1-4; D is possibly TRBD1 (6 bases). The CDR3 consists of 15 residues. Between the trimmed V and J ends, which lost 0 bases and 10 bases, there was a span of 16 bases. CDR1 SGDLS and CDR2 YYNGEE come from the germline V gene. CDR3 DNA: TGTGCCAGCAGCGTAGACGGCAGGGGAGGGGCAAAACTGTTTTTT. This encodes CASSVDGRGGAKLFF.